The text below deals with one T cell receptor beta chain. These data belong to a study of control samples from healthy donors and cancer patients. Here immunoSEQ multiplex PCR was the method, and the copy in TCRdb shows in-frame clones only, minus some. Of about 49,000 clones listed, roughly 85% are singletons. This CDR3 has 12 residues. Trimming shortened V by 3 bases and J by 4 bases, and 3 bases separated the two germline ends. The clonotype comes from a woman aged 50 to 60 with lung cancer. The chain uses TRBV12-3 or TRBV12-4 and TRBJ1-4; D gene unclear. Sequenced input: PBMCs. The CDR3 is CASSFVNEKLFF. The CDR3 DNA is TGTGCCAGCAGTTTCGTTAATGAAAAACTGTTTTTT.